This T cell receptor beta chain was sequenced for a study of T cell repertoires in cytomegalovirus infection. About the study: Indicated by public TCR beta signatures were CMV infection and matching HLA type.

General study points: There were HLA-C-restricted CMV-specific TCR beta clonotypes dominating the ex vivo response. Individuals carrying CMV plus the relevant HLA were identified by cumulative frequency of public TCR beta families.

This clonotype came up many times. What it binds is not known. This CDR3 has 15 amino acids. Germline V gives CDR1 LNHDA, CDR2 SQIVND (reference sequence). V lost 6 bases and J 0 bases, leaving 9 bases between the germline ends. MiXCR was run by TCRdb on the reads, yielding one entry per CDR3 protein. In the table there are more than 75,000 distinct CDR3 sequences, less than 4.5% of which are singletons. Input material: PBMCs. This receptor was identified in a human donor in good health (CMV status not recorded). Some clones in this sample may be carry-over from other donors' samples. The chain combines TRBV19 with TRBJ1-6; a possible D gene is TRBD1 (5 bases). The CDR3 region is CASSGGFSYNSPLHF. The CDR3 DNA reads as TGTGCCAGTAGCGGGGGGTTCTCCTATAATTCACCCCTCCACTTT.